This TCR beta chain was identified during a study of control samples from healthy donors and cancer patients. Libraries were prepared by immunoSEQ multiplex PCR; TCRdb keeps only in-frame clonotypes and omits some of them. Among about 140,000 clones listed, 88% were seen once. The CDR3 spans 11 residues. Per germline, CDR1 GTSNPN and CDR2 SVGIG (reference sequence). Trimming stripped 2 bases from V and 4 bases from J, with 6 bases between. The genes are TRBV30 and TRBJ2-7; no reliable D call. The sequencing sample was made of blood. The TCR was taken from a woman between 25 and 40 years old in good health. CDR3 sequence reads: CAWSIGYEQYF. The CDR3 DNA sequence: TGTGCCTGGAGTATCGGGTACGAGCAGTACTTC.